A selection of T cell receptor beta chains follows, all from one sample in a study of T cell responses to AZD1222 COVID-19 vaccine. Sequencing was performed with immunoSEQ multiplex PCR; in TCRdb, only in-frame clones are kept and a portion is missing. The data hold some 120,000 clones, with 85% to 90% observed a single time. The sequencing used peripheral blood, collected on day 0 of AZD1222 vaccination. The receptors derive from an adult in good health. Both conserved end residues are trimmed from each CDR3.

v_call: TRBV27
cdr3_aa: ASRSWEGLTNTEAF

v_call: TRBV5-1
cdr3_aa: ASSFAVLAGGPDTQY

v_call: TRBV3-1/TRBV3-2
cdr3_aa: ASSRGAGYEQY

v_call: TRBV2
cdr3_aa: ASITGTGGYEQY

v_call: TRBV18
cdr3_aa: ASSPIQGERSYGYT

v_call: TRBV19
cdr3_aa: ASSHYGYT

v_call: TRBV7-2
cdr3_aa: ASRGASSEKLF

v_call: TRBV30
cdr3_aa: AWSLEAGAGNTIY

v_call: TRBV18
cdr3_aa: ASSPWGEGNTIY

v_call: TRBV7-2
cdr3_aa: ASIEGSANEKLF

v_call: TRBV5-1
cdr3_aa: ASSLDQGTEAF

v_call: TRBV29-1
cdr3_aa: SVGAGTGEALF

v_call: TRBV5-4
cdr3_aa: ASSLVSDISYEQY

v_call: TRBV6-6
cdr3_aa: ASSYLIGEHGYT

v_call: TRBV2
cdr3_aa: ASGRDTYEQY

v_call: TRBV28
cdr3_aa: ASSFSLVAREQY

v_call: TRBV9
cdr3_aa: ASSGGTSGSPEQY

v_call: TRBV5-1
cdr3_aa: ASSLDGTGSSYT

v_call: TRBV29-1
cdr3_aa: SVPTHQETQY

v_call: TRBV24-1
cdr3_aa: ATSDSGQGWSGANVLT

v_call: TRBV7-3
cdr3_aa: ASSVGTSGRNEQF

v_call: TRBV19
cdr3_aa: ASSNYQDYGYT

v_call: TRBV11-2
cdr3_aa: ASSLAGGPQYEQY

v_call: TRBV5-8
cdr3_aa: ASSLDRGLGAF

v_call: TRBV4-3
cdr3_aa: ASSQAGTENTEAF

v_call: TRBV19
cdr3_aa: ASSMMRAGDKGYT

v_call: TRBV4-1
cdr3_aa: ASSQGLGYEQY

v_call: TRBV9
cdr3_aa: ASSETGYSPLH

v_call: TRBV12-3/TRBV12-4
cdr3_aa: ASSSTTGNTIY

v_call: TRBV29-1
cdr3_aa: SADRGILGYT

v_call: TRBV6-5
cdr3_aa: ASSLDRADGYT

v_call: TRBV5-4
cdr3_aa: ASSLRGGRLFSYNEQF

v_call: TRBV19
cdr3_aa: ASSIPRRDGYT

v_call: TRBV27
cdr3_aa: ASCPLSNTGELF

v_call: TRBV3-1/TRBV3-2
cdr3_aa: ASSQDRQRTEAF